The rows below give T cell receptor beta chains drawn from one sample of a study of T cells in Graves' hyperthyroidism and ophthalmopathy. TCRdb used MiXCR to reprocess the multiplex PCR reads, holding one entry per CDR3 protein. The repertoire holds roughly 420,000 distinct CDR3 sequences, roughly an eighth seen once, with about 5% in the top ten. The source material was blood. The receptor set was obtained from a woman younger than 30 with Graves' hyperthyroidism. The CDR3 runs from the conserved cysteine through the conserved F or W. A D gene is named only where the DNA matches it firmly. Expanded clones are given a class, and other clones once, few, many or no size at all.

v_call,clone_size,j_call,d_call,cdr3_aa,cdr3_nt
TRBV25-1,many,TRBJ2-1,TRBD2,CASSEPSGIRYNEQFF,TGTGCCAGCAGTGAACCTAGCGGGATAAGGTACAATGAGCAGTTCTTC
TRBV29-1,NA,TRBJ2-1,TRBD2,CSVDRQLAGGYNEQFF,TGCAGCGTTGATCGGCAATTAGCGGGAGGGTACAATGAGCAGTTCTTC
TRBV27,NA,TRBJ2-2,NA,CASSLLENTGELFF,TGTGCCAGCAGTTTACTTGAAAACACCGGGGAGCTGTTTTTT
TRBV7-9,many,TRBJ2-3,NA,CASSFLPGDTQYF,TGTGCCAGCAGCTTTCTGCCTGGAGATACGCAGTATTTT
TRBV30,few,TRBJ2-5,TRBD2,CAWAYGGSSGTQYF,TGTGCCTGGGCTTACGGGGGGTCCTCGGGGACCCAGTACTTC
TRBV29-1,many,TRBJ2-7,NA,CSVGLGMAIGEQYF,TGCAGCGTTGGATTGGGGATGGCTATCGGCGAGCAGTACTTC
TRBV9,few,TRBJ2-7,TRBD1,CASSKVGTGFYEQYF,TGTGCCAGCAGCAAAGTTGGGACAGGGTTCTACGAGCAGTACTTC
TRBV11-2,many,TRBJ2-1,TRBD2,CASSRAGVLRNEQFF,TGTGCCAGCAGCCGAGCGGGAGTTCTTAGGAATGAGCAGTTCTTC
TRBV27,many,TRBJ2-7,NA,CASSLPYEQYF,TGTGCCAGCAGTTTACCCTACGAGCAGTACTTC
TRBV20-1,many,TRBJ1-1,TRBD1,CSASKGASTEAFF,TGCAGTGCTAGTAAGGGGGCGAGTACTGAAGCTTTCTTT
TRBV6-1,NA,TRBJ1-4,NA,CASGAGVDEKLFF,TGTGCCAGCGGGGCGGGGGTCGATGAAAAACTGTTTTTT
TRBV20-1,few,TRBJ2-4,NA,CSANPGAAKNIQYF,TGCAGTGCTAACCCGGGGGCAGCCAAAAACATTCAGTACTTC
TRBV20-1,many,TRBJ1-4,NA,CSASPGPVRREKLFF,TGCAGTGCTTCACCGGGCCCAGTTAGGAGGGAAAAACTGTTTTTT
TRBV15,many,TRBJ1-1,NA,CATSRERTTEAFF,TGTGCCACCAGCAGAGAACGGACAACTGAAGCTTTCTTT
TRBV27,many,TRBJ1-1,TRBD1,CASSLSLNRGRPPEAFF,TGTGCCAGCAGTTTATCGCTTAACAGGGGGCGACCCCCTGAAGCTTTCTTT
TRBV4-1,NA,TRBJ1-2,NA,CASSQVLLGQDYGYTF,TGCGCCAGCAGCCAAGTTCTCCTAGGCCAGGACTATGGCTACACCTTC
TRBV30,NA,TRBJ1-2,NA,CAWTNSGRSMGYTF,TGTGCCTGGACTAACTCGGGGCGTTCGATGGGCTACACCTTC